The 27 T cell receptor beta chains below come from one sample, sequenced in a study of blood T cell repertoires in COVID-19. The assay was immunoSEQ multiplex PCR, and TCRdb's table has in-frame clones only and misses some. This sample yields 90,000 to 100,000 clones, of which roughly 80% are seen a single time; nearly 4.5% belongs to the top ten. The sequenced material came from peripheral blood. These receptors came from a man in his 60s with acute or convalescent COVID-19.

The V and J genes are TRBV20-1 and TRBJ1-6; D unresolved. With 3 bases removed from V and 0 bases from J, the gap between germline ends came to 9 bases. This CDR3 has 15 residues. Per the germline V gene, CDR1 is DFQATT and CDR2 is SNEGSKA (reference sequence). CDR3 region: CSASSGSSYNSPLHF. The CDR3, as DNA: TGCAGTGCTAGTAGCGGGAGCTCCTATAATTCACCCCTCCACTTT.

This clone was found a few times. The rearrangement uses TRBV5-1 and TRBJ2-7; TRBD1 aligns across 7 bases. The germline CDR1 and CDR2 sequences are SGHRS and YFSETQ. The length of the CDR3 is 15 residues. V trimming: 4 bases; J trimming: 3 bases; junction bases outside the gene matches: 10. Here the CDR3 reads CASSDTGVGGYEQYF. In nucleotides, the CDR3 is TGCGCCAGCAGCGACACAGGGGTAGGGGGCTACGAGCAGTACTTC.

The chain employs TRBV9 and TRBJ2-1; possibly TRBD2 for D (6 bases). Germline lookup yields CDR1 SGDLS and CDR2 YYNGEE. Trimming left V 0 bases short and J 4 bases short, with 11 bases between. The CDR3 sequence is 15 residues long. CDR3 DNA sequence: TGTGCCAGCAGCGTAGCGGGGGACCAGTACAATGAGCAGTTCTTC. Encoded protein: CASSVAGDQYNEQFF.

The chain combines TRBV4-1 with TRBJ1-4; D not resolved. The CDR3 has 17 amino acids. Trimming took off 4 bases at V and 0 bases at J, with 15 bases between the two ends. Germline CDR1 reads MGHRA; CDR2 reads YSYEKL. The CDR3 here is CASSPAWVLATNEKLFF. CDR3 DNA: TGCGCCAGCAGCCCAGCGTGGGTTCTGGCAACTAATGAAAAACTGTTTTTT.

The genes are TRBV2 and TRBJ2-7, with a weak D call TRBD1 (6 bases). This CDR3 contains 15 residues. Per germline, CDR1 SNHLY and CDR2 FYNNEI. V lost 7 bases and J 0 bases, leaving 16 bases between the germline ends. The CDR3 region is CASTRTVSASYEQYF. Written as DNA, the CDR3 is TGTGCCAGCACCAGGACAGTGTCAGCCTCCTACGAGCAGTACTTC.

The chain carries TRBV27 and TRBJ1-5; 12 nucleotides line up with TRBD1. CDR3 length: 16 amino acids. Germline V gene lookup returns CDR1 MNHEY and CDR2 SMNVEV (reference sequence). Trimming at V came to 6 bases and at J to 5 bases, leaving 8 bases not matched to a gene. In nucleotides, the CDR3 is TGTGCCAGCAGCGACACCGGGACAGGGGGCGATCAGCCCCAGCATTTT. Its protein product is CASSDTGTGGDQPQHF.

The rearrangement joins TRBV4-1 to TRBJ1-2, with 9 bases aligning to TRBD1. The CDR3 spans 14 residues. Trimming at V came to 4 bases and at J to 5 bases, leaving 5 bases not matched to a gene. CDR1 and CDR2 from the germline V gene are MGHRA and YSYEKL. The CDR3 here is CASSLQGARYGYTF. The DNA for the CDR3 is TGCGCCAGCAGCCTACAGGGGGCGCGATATGGCTACACCTTC.

This clone was observed once. The chain uses TRBV6-2 or TRBV6-3 and TRBJ1-6; the D is unclear. V lost 2 bases and J 0 bases, leaving 14 bases between the germline ends. CDR3 size: 18 residues. In germline, CDR1 is MNHEY, CDR2 SVGEGT. This CDR3 reads CASSYLPHGSSYNSPLHF. The CDR3 DNA follows: TGTGCCAGCAGTTACCTTCCCCACGGGAGCTCCTATAATTCACCCCTCCACTTT.

Turning to this clone: In the same sample, other DNA sequences code for this CDR3. This chain connects TRBV25-1 to TRBJ1-1, with D possibly TRBD1 on 6 matching bases. Germline assignment: CDR1 MGHDK and CDR2 SYGVNS. This CDR3 spans 14 amino acids. Trimming pared 5 bases from V and 1 base from J, leaving 11 bases between. The CDR3 sequence: CASSPRDTNTEAFF. For the CDR3, the DNA is TGTGCCAGCAGTCCCAGGGACACGAACACTGAAGCTTTCTTT.

The rearrangement links TRBV10-3 to TRBJ2-3, with D possibly being TRBD1 (5 bases). CDR3 size: 15 residues. V was cut by 6 bases and J by 4 bases, with 17 bases left in between. Germline V gene lookup returns CDR1 ENHRY and CDR2 SYGVKD. CDR3 sequence reads: CAIRGAGRRSDTQYF. CDR3 in DNA: TGTGCCATCAGAGGGGCAGGTCGGAGATCAGATACGCAGTATTTT.

The V gene is TRBV19, the J gene TRBJ2-3; no clear D gene. The V end was cut by 5 bases, the J end by 2 bases, with 11 bases between. This CDR3 region has 14 residues. Germline V gene lookup returns CDR1 LNHDA and CDR2 SQIVND (reference sequence). CDR3 in amino acids: CASSLGLPTDTQYF. The CDR3 nucleotides read TGTGCCAGTAGTCTAGGTCTCCCCACAGATACGCAGTATTTT.

The chain's CDR3 is CASSLATGQHEQYF. The CDR3 DNA sequence: TGTGCCAGCAGTTTAGCTACAGGGCAACACGAGCAGTACTTC. The rearrangement joins TRBV27 to TRBJ2-7; perhaps TRBD1 as D (6 bases). Germline assignment: CDR1 MNHEY and CDR2 SMNVEV (reference sequence). The length of the CDR3 is 14 residues. Deletions cut 2 bases from V and 5 bases from J, with 13 bases between.

The chain has TRBV10-2 and TRBJ1-4; a weak D match, TRBD1 (5 bases). From germline, CDR1 is WSHSY and CDR2 SAAADI. Trimming cost V 6 bases and J 0 bases, with 8 bases left between them. The CDR3 has 14 amino acids. The CDR3 coding sequence is TGCGCCAGCAGGGACACTTCAACTAATGAAAAACTGTTTTTT. Protein sequence: CASRDTSTNEKLFF.

The chain employs TRBV7-3 and TRBJ1-1; D is unresolved. There are 13 residues in the CDR3. Per germline, CDR1 SGHTA and CDR2 FQGTGA. V was trimmed by 1 base and J by 4 bases, leaving 7 bases between them. In DNA, the CDR3 is TGTGCCAGCAGCTTAAATCCAGGCACTGAAGCTTTCTTT. Encoded protein: CASSLNPGTEAFF.

V is TRBV27 and J is TRBJ1-2, with 7 bases lining up with TRBD1. Losses at the gene ends were 8 bases for V and 5 bases for J; bases not matched to a gene: 20. This CDR3 is 17 amino acids long. CDR1 is MNHEY and CDR2 is SMNVEV in the germline V gene (reference sequence). The CDR3 DNA sequence: TGTGCCAGCCGACAGGACCTGACAGGGCGGGCGAAGTATGGCTACACCTTC. This translates into CASRQDLTGRAKYGYTF.

The rearrangement links TRBV19 to TRBJ2-7; 10 bases fit TRBD1. Germline V CDR1 and CDR2: LNHDA, SQIVND (reference sequence). The CDR3 is 16 amino acids. V trimming: 1 base; J trimming: 3 bases; junction bases outside the gene matches: 6. CDR3 coding DNA: TGTGCCAGTAGTATAGCTGGGACAGGGGTCCTCTACGAGCAGTACTTC. It yields the protein CASSIAGTGVLYEQYF.

This clone occurred a few times. V gene TRBV5-4 combines with J gene TRBJ2-3; D remains ambiguous. Germline CDR1 is SGHNT and CDR2 is YYREEE (reference sequence). Between the trimmed V and J ends, which lost 1 base and 0 bases, there was a span of 15 bases. This CDR3 has 17 residues. Here the CDR3 reads CASSLYVLAVSTDTQYF. DNA for the CDR3: TGTGCCAGCAGCTTGTACGTGCTGGCGGTTAGCACAGATACGCAGTATTTT. The full variable domain, with the rest looked up from reference TRBV5-4 and TRBJ2-3, is ETGVTQSPTHLIKTRGQQVTLRCSSQSGHNTVSWYQQALGQGPQFIFQYYREEENGRGNFPPRFSGLQFPNYSSELNVNALELDDSALYLCASSLYVLAVSTDTQYFGPGTRLTVL.

The chain links TRBV10-3 to TRBJ1-3; 10 bases line up with TRBD1. Germline CDR1 and CDR2: ENHRY and SYGVKD. The CDR3 is made up of 17 amino acids. The trim removed 3 bases at V and 3 bases at J, leaving 8 bases unmatched. CDR3 sequence (DNA): TGTGCCATCAGTGACCGCCGGGACAGGGGTTTTGGAAACACCATATATTTT. Translated: CAISDRRDRGFGNTIYF.

The chain is built from TRBV2 and TRBJ2-1; D uncertain. CDR3 size: 12 residues. Deletions cut 4 bases from V and 10 bases from J, with 11 bases between. The germline CDR1 and CDR2 sequences are SNHLY and FYNNEI. The chain's CDR3 is CASSVELGEQFF. The CDR3 nucleotides read TGTGCCAGCAGTGTCGAATTGGGCGAGCAGTTCTTC.

The genes are TRBV7-2 and TRBJ1-4; D is undetermined. The germline V and J ends were trimmed by 6 bases and 7 bases, with 15 bases remaining between them. The germline V gene has CDR1 SGHTA and CDR2 FQGNSA. This CDR3 is built from 14 residues. Here the CDR3 reads CASRNERVGEKLFF. CDR3 nucleotides: TGTGCCAGCAGAAATGAGAGGGTCGGTGAAAAACTGTTTTTT.

This clone was recorded a few times. The chain couples TRBV5-5 to TRBJ2-7, with D tentatively TRBD1 (5 bases). Germline assignment: CDR1 SGHKS and CDR2 YYEKEE (reference sequence). CDR3 length: 12 amino acids. Trimming shortened V by 4 bases and J by 9 bases, and 14 bases separated the two germline ends. CDR3: CASSPYRGGQYF. The CDR3 DNA reads TGTGCCAGCAGCCCCTATAGGGGCGGGCAGTACTTC.

The V gene is TRBV6-5, the J gene TRBJ1-1, with D tentatively TRBD1 (6 bases). Per the germline V gene, CDR1 is MNHEY and CDR2 is SVGAGI. This CDR3 contains 13 residues. Trimming removed 6 bases at V and 3 bases at J, with 11 bases between. The CDR3 DNA sequence: TGTGCCAGCAGAGACAGGCCCTACACTGAAGCTTTCTTT. Protein sequence: CASRDRPYTEAFF.

The sample holds one count of this clone. This rearrangement joins TRBV3-1 (or the pseudogene TRBV3-2) to TRBJ1-6, with 9 positions matching TRBD1. The CDR3 runs 17 residues. Trimming removed 3 bases from V and 8 bases from J; junction bases left unmatched: 11. Germline CDR1 and CDR2: LGHDT and YNNKEL (reference sequence). The CDR3 bases are TGTGCCAGCAGCCACAAACCGGGACAGGGAAAGCATTCACCCCTCCACTTT. Its translation is CASSHKPGQGKHSPLHF.

The chain joins TRBV5-1 to TRBJ1-2, with 7 nucleotides matching TRBD1. The CDR3 has 15 residues. Trimming cost V 4 bases and J 4 bases; bases outside gene matches: 10. CDR1 SGHRS and CDR2 YFSETQ come from the germline V gene. This CDR3 reads CASSIDREVGYGYTF. As DNA, the CDR3 is TGCGCCAGCAGCATCGACAGGGAGGTTGGCTATGGCTACACCTTC.

The V gene is TRBV6-6, the J gene TRBJ2-1; D unclear. The germline V and J ends were trimmed by 2 bases and 9 bases, with 8 bases remaining between them. The CDR3 is made up of 12 amino acids. Germline V gene sequence: CDR1 MNHNY, CDR2 SVGAGI (reference sequence). CDR3 protein: CASSYTTVEQFF. CDR3 DNA: TGTGCCAGCAGTTACACGACTGTTGAGCAGTTCTTC.

This sequence joins TRBV9 and TRBJ1-2; D gene ambiguous. V was trimmed by 0 bases and J by 2 bases, leaving 17 bases between them. Germline V gene sequence: CDR1 SGDLS, CDR2 YYNGEE. The CDR3 loop spans 17 amino acids. The CDR3 sequence: CASSVDAHTGGNYGYTF. Here the CDR3 DNA reads TGTGCCAGCAGCGTAGATGCCCATACGGGAGGAAACTATGGCTACACCTTC.

The V call is TRBV28, the J call TRBJ2-7, with D possibly TRBD1 on 6 matching bases. Deletions cut 8 bases from V and 4 bases from J, with 15 bases between. Germline CDR1 reads MDHEN; CDR2 reads SYDVKM. CDR3 length equals 13 residues. CDR3 sequence (DNA): TGTGCCAGCTTAGGGGGTAACGGGTACGAGCAGTACTTC. Its protein is CASLGGNGYEQYF. Complete variable domain (other parts from reference TRBV28 and TRBJ2-7): DVKVTQSSRYLVKRTGEKVFLECVQDMDHENMFWYRQDPGLGLRLIYFSYDVKMKEKGDIPEGYSVSREKKERFSLILESASTNQTSMYLCASLGGNGYEQYFGPGTRLTVT.